The 26 T cell receptor beta chains listed next were all sequenced from one sample in a study of response to subunit inactivated influenza vaccine. TCRdb used MiXCR to reprocess the RT-PCR reads, holding one entry per CDR3 protein. Of roughly 710,000 distinct CDR3 sequences listed, less than 15% are singletons. The material was PBMCs from blood, obtained approximately 15 days before vaccination. These TCRs come from a man aged 45-65 years who received an inactivated influenza vaccine.

The sample holds many counts of this clonotype. This chain links TRBV2 with TRBJ2-7, with D unresolved. This CDR3 contains 13 residues. The germline V and J ends were trimmed by 3 bases and 0 bases, with 6 bases remaining between them. CDR1 and CDR2 from the germline V gene are SNHLY and FYNNEI. CDR3 residues: CASSEVSSYEQYF. CDR3 nucleotides: TGTGCCAGCAGTGAGGTGTCCTCCTACGAGCAGTACTTC.

This clonotype was observed a few times. This chain connects TRBV24-1 to TRBJ1-2, with a possible D match to TRBD1 (5 bases). V was cut by 3 bases and J by 6 bases, with 13 bases left in between. The CDR3 totals 14 residues. CDR1 and CDR2 from the germline V gene are KGHDR and SFDVKD. The CDR3 bases are TGTGCCACCAGTGATGAGGGGTTTTACAATGGCTACACCTTC. This sequence encodes CATSDEGFYNGYTF.

This clonotype appeared a few times. The CDR3 loop reads CSASRPGGYEQYF. CDR3 nucleotide sequence: TGCAGTGCTAGTAGGCCAGGGGGGTACGAGCAGTACTTC. The chain employs TRBV20-1 and TRBJ2-7, with a possible D match to TRBD1 (7 bases). Germline V gives CDR1 DFQATT, CDR2 SNEGSKA (reference sequence). V lost 3 bases, J lost 4 bases, and 13 bases lay in between. The CDR3 runs 13 residues.

Only one count was recorded for this clonotype. The chain has TRBV24-1 and TRBJ2-5; no reliable D call. This CDR3 spans 11 amino acids. CDR1 and CDR2 from the germline V gene are KGHDR and SFDVKD. V was cut by 3 bases and J by 7 bases, with 5 bases left in between. The CDR3 region has the DNA TGTGCCACCAGTGATACCTCGACCCAGTACTTC. It encodes CATSDTSTQYF.

This clonotype was seen many times. The V gene is TRBV28, the J gene TRBJ2-2; the D gene is possibly TRBD1 (6 bases). The length of the CDR3 is 14 residues. Germline V gene lookup returns CDR1 MDHEN and CDR2 SYDVKM. Deletions cut 6 bases from V and 0 bases from J, with 8 bases between. This CDR3 reads CASRWTANTGELFF. CDR3 nucleotides: TGTGCCAGCAGATGGACAGCGAACACCGGGGAGCTGTTTTTT.

The rearrangement uses TRBV25-1 and TRBJ2-3; possible D gene TRBD2, 5 bases. CDR1 and CDR2 from the germline V gene are MGHDK and SYGVNS. The CDR3 is 16 amino acids. Trimming shortened V by 6 bases and J by 1 base, and 17 bases separated the two germline ends. The CDR3 loop is CASSLGGGAGTDTQYF. In DNA, the CDR3 is TGTGCCAGCAGCTTAGGAGGAGGTGCCGGCACAGATACGCAGTATTTT. The complete variable domain, with remaining parts taken from reference TRBV25-1 and TRBJ2-3, reads EADIYQTPRYLVIGTGKKITLECSQTMGHDKMYWYQQDPGMELHLIHYSYGVNSTEKGDLSSESTVSRIRTEHFPLTLESARPSHTSQYLCASSLGGGAGTDTQYFGPGTRLTVL.

This clonotype was recorded at least ten times. The chain combines TRBV29-1 with TRBJ1-1, with D possibly matching TRBD1 (5 bases). Germline values: CDR1 SQVTM, CDR2 ANQGSEA. Trimming took 2 bases from V and 0 from J, leaving 10 bases between them. This CDR3 is built from 14 residues. CDR3 amino acids: CSVESRTLNTEAFF. In DNA, the CDR3 is TGCAGCGTTGAATCTAGGACACTGAACACTGAAGCTTTCTTT.

This clonotype has just a few counts. The chain links TRBV15 to TRBJ2-7; D gene unclear. CDR3 length: 14 amino acids. Germline CDR1 reads LNHNV; CDR2 reads YYDKDF (reference sequence). The germline V and J ends were trimmed by 0 bases and 2 bases, with 8 bases remaining between them. The CDR3 coding sequence is TGTGCCACCAGCAGAGATAAGCGAACCTACGAGCAGTACTTC. This codes for CATSRDKRTYEQYF.

This clonotype was observed many times. The chain combines TRBV4-1 with TRBJ1-2, with unresolved D. The germline gives CDR1 MGHRA, CDR2 YSYEKL. This CDR3 region has 15 residues. The ends were cut back, 0 bases at V and 1 base at J, with 9 bases in the middle. CDR3 bases: TGCGCCAGCAGCCAAGAATCAGCCCTTAACTATGGCTACACCTTC. Protein product: CASSQESALNYGYTF.

This clonotype was detected only a few times. The chain is built from TRBV3-1 and TRBJ2-5, with TRBD1 identical over 7 bases. V lost 4 bases to trimming and J lost 5 bases; unmatched junction nucleotides: 10. There are 15 residues in the CDR3. Looked up from germline, CDR1 is LGHDT and CDR2 is YNNKEL (reference sequence). The CDR3 protein is CASSRSTGYGETQYF. CDR3 sequence (DNA): TGTGCCAGCAGCCGATCGACAGGGTATGGGGAGACCCAGTACTTC.

This clonotype was seen many times. V and J are TRBV11-1 and TRBJ2-5; no definite D call. This CDR3 has 16 residues. Germline loops: CDR1 SGHAT, CDR2 FQDESV (reference sequence). Trimming shortened V by 5 bases and J by 2 bases, and 18 bases separated the two germline ends. CDR3 sequence reads: CASSPRRAGVQETQYF. As DNA, the CDR3 is TGTGCCAGCAGCCCGCGGCGTGCAGGAGTGCAAGAGACCCAGTACTTC.

This clonotype was detected ten times or more. The chain couples TRBV5-1 to TRBJ2-1; no clear D gene. Germline V gives CDR1 SGHRS, CDR2 YFSETQ. This CDR3 region has 16 residues. Trimming took off 1 base at V and 8 bases at J, with 19 bases between the two ends. CDR3 sequence reads: CASSLLLVLGGDEQFF. Written as DNA, the CDR3 is TGCGCCAGCAGCTTGTTGTTAGTCCTAGGTGGCGATGAGCAGTTCTTC.

This clonotype was detected only a few times. The V call is TRBV5-1, the J call TRBJ2-2; TRBD1 aligns across 8 bases. Germline values: CDR1 SGHRS, CDR2 YFSETQ. The trim removed 4 bases at V and 3 bases at J, leaving 8 bases unmatched. This CDR3 contains 16 residues. The CDR3 nucleotides read TGCGCCAGCAGCCCATCAGGGGGCCGGGACACCGGGGAGCTGTTTTTT. Residues: CASSPSGGRDTGELFF. The entire variable domain, with the rest obtained from reference TRBV5-1 and TRBJ2-2, is as follows: KAGVTQTPRYLIKTRGQQVTLSCSPISGHRSVSWYQQTPGQGLQFLFEYFSETQRNKGNFPGRFSGRQFSNSRSEMNVSTLELGDSALYLCASSPSGGRDTGELFFGEGSRLTVL.

This clonotype has a handful of counts. CDR3 loop: CASSTGGRTYEQYF. DNA of the CDR3: TGTGCCAGCAGTACAGGGGGCCGAACCTACGAGCAGTACTTC. The V gene is TRBV25-1, the J gene TRBJ2-7; the match to TRBD1 covers 9 bases. The CDR3 has 14 residues. With 5 bases clipped from V and 2 bases from J, the junction kept 4 bases outside the gene matches. Germline assignment: CDR1 MGHDK and CDR2 SYGVNS.

This chain connects TRBV27 to TRBJ2-2, with no clear D. The V end lost 5 bases, the J end lost 8 bases, and 12 bases lay between the germline ends. Per the germline V gene, CDR1 is MNHEY and CDR2 is SMNVEV (reference sequence). The CDR3 extends over 13 amino acids. For the CDR3, the DNA is TGTGCCAGCAGTGGCAGCAATTGGGGGGAGCTGTTTTTT. Encoded protein: CASSGSNWGELFF.

As to this clonotype: Sequence at one end of the junction differs from germline and may be a read error. V is TRBV30 and J is TRBJ2-1, with D tentatively TRBD2 (5 bases). CDR3 length equals 11 residues. Germline V lookup: CDR1 GTSNPN, CDR2 SVGIG (reference sequence). In DNA, the CDR3 is TGTGCCTGGAGTGTAGCGGTTGAGCAGGTCTTC. Amino acids: CAWSVAVEQVF. The full variable domain, with the rest looked up from reference TRBV30 and TRBJ2-1, is SQTIHQWPATLVQPVGSPLSLECTVEGTSNPNLYWYRQAAGRGLQLLFYSVGIGQISSEVPQNLSASRPQDRQFILSSKKLLLSDSGFYLCAWSVAVEQVFGPGTRLTVL.

In this sample, this clonotype turned up a few times. V and J are TRBV5-1 and TRBJ1-1; D perhaps matches TRBD1 (6 bases). CDR3 size: 17 residues. Per germline, CDR1 SGHRS and CDR2 YFSETQ. Trimming removed 5 bases from V and 1 base from J, with 21 bases in between. CDR3 nucleotides: TGCGCCAGCAGGGGAAATTATGCCGGGACACAGAACACTGAAGCTTTCTTT. Translation: CASRGNYAGTQNTEAFF. Drawing the rest from reference TRBV5-1 and TRBJ1-1, the complete variable domain is KAGVTQTPRYLIKTRGQQVTLSCSPISGHRSVSWYQQTPGQGLQFLFEYFSETQRNKGNFPGRFSGRQFSNSRSEMNVSTLELGDSALYLCASRGNYAGTQNTEAFFGQGTRLTVV.

This clonotype was recorded at least ten times. The V gene is TRBV24-1, the J gene TRBJ1-2, with D maybe TRBD1 (6 bases). The V gene's germline CDR1 is KGHDR and CDR2 SFDVKD. The CDR3 loop spans 13 amino acids. The ends were cut back, 4 bases at V and 4 bases at J, with 9 bases in the middle. CDR3 region: CATSDMDSYGYTF. The CDR3 DNA reads as TGTGCCACCAGTGACATGGACAGCTATGGCTACACCTTC.

This clonotype came up many times. The rearrangement joins TRBV7-9 to TRBJ2-2, with TRBD1 matching over 9 bases. The CDR3 is 16 amino acids. Germline V lookup: CDR1 SEHNR, CDR2 FQNEAQ (reference sequence). Trimming removed 5 bases from V and 4 bases from J; junction bases left unmatched: 8. In DNA, the CDR3 is TGTGCCAGCAGCGGGAAACAGGGGGCGCGCACCGGGGAGCTGTTTTTT. Encoded protein: CASSGKQGARTGELFF.

Only a few counts were recorded for this clonotype. The gene calls are TRBV6-2 or TRBV6-3 and TRBJ2-3; D remains unclear. Germline CDR1 reads MNHEY; CDR2 reads SVGEGT. The V gene lost 0 bases and the J gene lost 2 bases, with 6 bases spanning the gap. The length of the CDR3 is 14 residues. The chain's CDR3 is CASSYSAHTDTQYF. The CDR3 DNA is TGTGCCAGCAGTTACTCGGCCCACACAGATACGCAGTATTTT.

This clonotype was seen ten or more times. The genes are TRBV4-1 and TRBJ2-2; D not resolved. CDR1 is MGHRA and CDR2 is YSYEKL in the germline V gene. There are 16 residues in the CDR3. Trimming removed 8 bases from V and 3 bases from J, with 19 bases in between. The DNA for the CDR3 is TGCGCCAGCCGACCCCGAGAGGCCGGGCACACCGGGGAGCTGTTTTTT. It encodes CASRPREAGHTGELFF.

Ten or more counts support this clonotype. The chain is built from TRBV5-6 and TRBJ1-2, with D possibly being TRBD1 (6 bases). Trimming took off 5 bases at V and 5 bases at J, with 16 bases between the two ends. Germline lookup yields CDR1 SGHDT and CDR2 YYEEEE. The CDR3 consists of 14 residues. The CDR3 DNA sequence: TGTGCCAGCAGTCGGACACACAGGGCTTATGGCTACACCTTC. Its protein product is CASSRTHRAYGYTF.

This chain uses TRBV7-8 with TRBJ1-1, with D unresolved. There are 21 residues in the CDR3. Germline V lookup: CDR1 SGHVS, CDR2 FQNEAQ. Trimming stripped 5 bases from V and 0 bases from J, with 31 bases between. The CDR3: CASSLPNRGVTPHELNTEAFF. DNA for the CDR3: TGTGCCAGCAGCCTCCCGAATCGCGGGGTAACTCCACATGAATTGAACACTGAAGCTTTCTTT.

The chain employs TRBV7-9 and TRBJ2-2; no definite D call. The CDR3 contains 14 residues. Germline lookup yields CDR1 SEHNR and CDR2 FQNEAQ (reference sequence). V shed 1 base and J shed 4 bases, with 7 bases lying between them. CDR3 sequence: CASSLVAPTGELFF. CDR3 bases: TGTGCCAGCAGCTTAGTGGCTCCCACCGGGGAGCTGTTTTTT.

There are many counts of this clonotype. The chain uses TRBV20-1 and TRBJ2-2, with D perhaps TRBD1 (5 bases). This CDR3 contains 12 residues. V lost 3 bases, J lost 6 bases, and 8 bases lay in between. Germline V gives CDR1 DFQATT, CDR2 SNEGSKA (reference sequence). The CDR3 sequence is CSASQGAGELFF. Here the CDR3 DNA reads TGCAGTGCTAGCCAGGGTGCCGGGGAGCTGTTTTTT.

This clonotype was recorded a few times. V gene TRBV5-1 combines with J gene TRBJ2-7, with 7 bases lining up with TRBD1. The germline gives CDR1 SGHRS, CDR2 YFSETQ. The CDR3 has 15 residues. Trimming removed 0 bases from V and 3 bases from J; junction bases left unmatched: 6. The CDR3 DNA is TGCGCCAGCAGCTTGGGGGGGACAGTTGACTACGAGCAGTACTTC. It encodes CASSLGGTVDYEQYF.